The clone carrying this T cell receptor (beta chain) appeared a few times. Antigen specificity is unknown. TCRdb redid the calling of the reads with MiXCR, one entry per CDR3 protein. The sample lists about 310,000 distinct CDR3 sequences; approximately 25% were seen once. These data are taken from a study of T cell repertoires in cytomegalovirus infection. Study outcomes and limitations: What dominated the ex vivo response were HLA-C-restricted CMV-specific TCR beta clonotypes.

The material was cultured PBMCs, obtained from culture after CMV antigen stimulation. This TCR was sampled from a human donor in good health (CMV status not recorded). Some clones in this sample may be carry-over from other donors' samples.

The CDR3 DNA reads as TGTGCCAGCAGATCTAGGACCCTATTCTACGAGCAGTACTTC. It specifies CASRSRTLFYEQYF. J is TRBJ2-7 and V is TRBV6-2 or TRBV6-3; no clear D gene. Germline CDR1 reads MNHEY; CDR2 reads SVGEGT. V lost 6 bases to trimming and J lost 3 bases, with 15 bases between them. The CDR3 length is 14 residues.